This T cell receptor beta chain was captured by sequencing in a study of radiotherapy plus CTLA-4 blockade in lung cancer. The wider study: Disease control was achieved by approximately 32% of patients, and objective responses by about 19%.

The CDR3 length is 15 residues. Looked up from germline, CDR1 is MNHEY and CDR2 is SVGAGI. Trimming cost V 6 bases and J 3 bases, with 17 bases left between them. Produced via immunoSEQ multiplex PCR; TCRdb's table is partial and in-frame only. The repertoire consists of approximately 85,000 clones, with approximately 83% occurring once and the leading ten covering just over 2%. The sample here was peripheral blood, taken from a patient treated with radiotherapy plus ipilimumab. The origin of this receptor is a human donor with non-small cell lung cancer who had a partial response to radiotherapy plus ipilimumab. The genes are TRBV6-5 and TRBJ1-2, with D perhaps TRBD1 (6 bases). CDR3 sequence: CASRSHGGPDYGYTF. The CDR3 nucleotides are TGTGCCAGCAGATCTCACGGGGGGCCTGACTATGGCTACACCTTC.